The clone carrying this TCR beta chain has more than one count but fewer than ten. Its antigen remains unknown. This CDR3 is 14 amino acids long. CDR1 MDHEN and CDR2 SYDVKM come from the germline V gene. With 7 bases removed from V and 0 bases from J, the gap between germline ends came to 12 bases. TCRdb re-analysed the 5' RACE reads in MiXCR, keeping a single row per CDR3 protein. The sample carries 62,000 or so distinct CDR3 sequences, just under 30% recorded once. Broader study findings: The larger cohort examined one V-J beta rearrangement, not whole repertoires.

This chain connects TRBV28 to TRBJ1-1; D remains unclear. This clonotype was sampled from a female donor with breast cancer. The sequencing sample was made of tumor-infiltrating naive CD4+ T cells sorted from the breast tumor. Subset given: naive CD4+ T cells, CD4+CD45RA+CD25-. The DNA for the CDR3 is TGTGCCAGCACCTTGCAGAGATTGAACACTGAAGCTTTCTTT. This codes for CASTLQRLNTEAFF.